The text below deals with one TCR beta chain. Its cognate antigen is unknown. The CDR3 end lies 3 residues beyond the end of the read and is filled in from the germline J gene. This entry comes from a study of T cells in women clearing cervical HPV infection. Looked up from germline, CDR1 is KGHSH and CDR2 is LQKENI. The CDR3 sequence is 13 residues long. V shed 3 bases and J shed 7 bases, with 12 bases lying between them. This table comes from immunoSEQ multiplex PCR, and its TCRdb copy is limited to in-frame clones, with some not included. This listing includes 35,000 to 45,000 clones. Study findings and constraints: Repertoire richness, not evenness, was significantly elevated in CIN3+ cases versus controls.

The TCR originated in a woman aged 18-69 years with a cervical HPV16 infection that either progressed to CIN3+ or cleared (not recorded which). Sequenced: blood buffy coat. V is TRBV18 and J is TRBJ1-2; D is perhaps TRBD1 (5 bases). The CDR3 sequence is CASSPKTDPGYTF. CDR3 DNA (partial): TGTGCCAGCTCACCCAAGACAGATCCTGGC.